These T cell receptor beta chains were read from a single sample in a study of blood T cell repertoires in COVID-19. TCRdb keeps only in-frame clones here, not all; method: immunoSEQ multiplex PCR. The table lists over 120,000 clones, 60% to 85% of them singletons. Specimen: peripheral blood. Source of these receptors: an elderly woman with active or convalescent COVID-19. The CDR3 runs from the conserved cysteine through the conserved F or W. The D gene is left open where the match is weak.

d_call: NA
cdr3_length: 15
v_call: TRBV9
j_call: TRBJ1-4
cdr3_aa: CASSREGYLNEKLFF

d_call: TRBD1
cdr3_length: 16
v_call: TRBV4-3
j_call: TRBJ1-5
cdr3_aa: CASSQEARQGSWPQHF

d_call: TRBD1
cdr3_length: 13
v_call: TRBV19
j_call: TRBJ2-7
cdr3_aa: CASGQGKPYEQYF

d_call: NA
cdr3_length: 17
v_call: TRBV28
j_call: TRBJ1-4
cdr3_aa: CASSFPTLRRTNEKLFF

d_call: NA
cdr3_length: 16
v_call: TRBV4-1
j_call: TRBJ2-2
cdr3_aa: CASSPKRVDNTGELFF

d_call: TRBD1
cdr3_length: 16
v_call: TRBV4-2
j_call: TRBJ1-2
cdr3_aa: CASSQGQGAVNYGYTF

d_call: TRBD2
cdr3_length: 13
v_call: TRBV7-3
j_call: TRBJ2-5
cdr3_aa: CASSSGGSETQYF

d_call: NA
cdr3_length: 15
v_call: TRBV6-2/TRBV6-3
j_call: TRBJ2-5
cdr3_aa: CASSYVGVAGETQYF

d_call: TRBD1
cdr3_length: 15
v_call: TRBV2
j_call: TRBJ2-2
cdr3_aa: CASSRQGPNTGELFF

d_call: NA
cdr3_length: 19
v_call: TRBV5-1
j_call: TRBJ1-6
cdr3_aa: CASSPSRTTQTWSPSPLHF

d_call: NA
cdr3_length: 17
v_call: TRBV29-1
j_call: TRBJ2-3
cdr3_aa: CSVSVLKRVQGGDTQYF

d_call: TRBD2
cdr3_length: 15
v_call: TRBV11-3
j_call: TRBJ2-3
cdr3_aa: CASSLGTRDSDTQYF

d_call: NA
cdr3_length: 13
v_call: TRBV5-1
j_call: TRBJ2-5
cdr3_aa: CASSRGLQETQYF

d_call: NA
cdr3_length: 13
v_call: TRBV3-1/TRBV3-2
j_call: TRBJ2-7
cdr3_aa: CASSQSRAYEQYF

d_call: TRBD1
cdr3_length: 15
v_call: TRBV15
j_call: TRBJ2-5
cdr3_aa: CATSRGQGIGETQYF

d_call: TRBD1
cdr3_length: 15
v_call: TRBV28
j_call: TRBJ1-3
cdr3_aa: CASSQQGPSGNTIYF

d_call: NA
cdr3_length: 14
v_call: TRBV5-1
j_call: TRBJ2-3
cdr3_aa: CASSLDRGTDTQYF

d_call: TRBD1
cdr3_length: 14
v_call: TRBV28
j_call: TRBJ1-2
cdr3_aa: CASRSGTGGIGYTF

d_call: TRBD2
cdr3_length: 14
v_call: TRBV10-3
j_call: TRBJ2-3
cdr3_aa: CAIRRGGASDTQYF

d_call: NA
cdr3_length: 14
v_call: TRBV30
j_call: TRBJ1-1
cdr3_aa: CAWSVRGVNTEAFF

d_call: TRBD1
cdr3_length: 16
v_call: TRBV5-1
j_call: TRBJ2-7
cdr3_aa: CASSPRGQLSTYEQYF

d_call: TRBD1
cdr3_length: 15
v_call: TRBV5-6
j_call: TRBJ1-5
cdr3_aa: CASRLQGAVNQPQHF

d_call: NA
cdr3_length: 15
v_call: TRBV4-1
j_call: TRBJ1-1
cdr3_aa: CASSEKGHEITEAFF

d_call: NA
cdr3_length: 15
v_call: TRBV15
j_call: TRBJ2-5
cdr3_aa: CATSRDLGAGETQYF

d_call: NA
cdr3_length: 14
v_call: TRBV20-1
j_call: TRBJ2-7
cdr3_aa: CSASVRVGGYEQYF

d_call: TRBD1
cdr3_length: 13
v_call: TRBV3-1/TRBV3-2
j_call: TRBJ1-2
cdr3_aa: CASSLQGEYGYTF

d_call: NA
cdr3_length: 13
v_call: TRBV7-3
j_call: TRBJ1-1
cdr3_aa: CASSLQGMTEAFF

d_call: NA
cdr3_length: 15
v_call: TRBV28
j_call: TRBJ1-4
cdr3_aa: CASSVPGGMGEKLFF

d_call: NA
cdr3_length: 14
v_call: TRBV4-2
j_call: TRBJ1-6
cdr3_aa: CASSQGLRNSPLHF

d_call: TRBD1
cdr3_length: 15
v_call: TRBV7-9
j_call: TRBJ1-4
cdr3_aa: CASSRLGTVNEKLFF

d_call: TRBD1
cdr3_length: 12
v_call: TRBV28
j_call: TRBJ1-1
cdr3_aa: CASSRTGSEAFF

d_call: NA
cdr3_length: 13
v_call: TRBV12-3/TRBV12-4
j_call: TRBJ2-7
cdr3_aa: CASSQESSYEQYF

d_call: NA
cdr3_length: 15
v_call: TRBV28
j_call: TRBJ1-1
cdr3_aa: CASSFPLIGRTEAFF

d_call: NA
cdr3_length: 15
v_call: TRBV13
j_call: TRBJ2-3
cdr3_aa: CASSLGTHSTDTQYF

d_call: NA
cdr3_length: 15
v_call: TRBV18
j_call: TRBJ2-7
cdr3_aa: CASSPQGDLSYEQYF

d_call: NA
cdr3_length: 13
v_call: TRBV7-2
j_call: TRBJ2-1
cdr3_aa: CASSPRPGHKQFF

d_call: TRBD1
cdr3_length: 15
v_call: TRBV28
j_call: TRBJ1-3
cdr3_aa: CASSARDSSGNTIYF

d_call: TRBD2
cdr3_length: 16
v_call: TRBV7-9
j_call: TRBJ2-7
cdr3_aa: CASSLDLGLASYEQYF

d_call: NA
cdr3_length: 16
v_call: TRBV9
j_call: TRBJ2-2
cdr3_aa: CASSVVLGGNTGELFF

d_call: NA
cdr3_length: 16
v_call: TRBV21-1
j_call: TRBJ1-3
cdr3_aa: CASSKVGQFSGNTIYF

d_call: NA
cdr3_length: 15
v_call: TRBV7-3
j_call: TRBJ2-5
cdr3_aa: CASSLNSLTQETQYF

d_call: NA
cdr3_length: 13
v_call: TRBV19
j_call: TRBJ1-5
cdr3_aa: CASQGFVAQPQHF

d_call: TRBD1
cdr3_length: 16
v_call: TRBV6-2/TRBV6-3
j_call: TRBJ2-1
cdr3_aa: CASSPTGGSSYNEQFF

d_call: NA
cdr3_length: 15
v_call: TRBV28
j_call: TRBJ2-3
cdr3_aa: CASIPLARDTDTQYF

d_call: TRBD1
cdr3_length: 15
v_call: TRBV7-2
j_call: TRBJ2-2
cdr3_aa: CASSLGQGGTGELFF

d_call: NA
cdr3_length: 13
v_call: TRBV6-1
j_call: TRBJ1-1
cdr3_aa: CASSEGQGIKAFF

d_call: NA
cdr3_length: 16
v_call: TRBV2
j_call: TRBJ2-1
cdr3_aa: CASSEVGGHPYNEQFF

d_call: TRBD2
cdr3_length: 19
v_call: TRBV19
j_call: TRBJ2-1
cdr3_aa: CASSPVGLAGGSSYNEQFF

d_call: NA
cdr3_length: 15
v_call: TRBV7-8
j_call: TRBJ1-5
cdr3_aa: CASSFGWQGDEPQHF

d_call: NA
cdr3_length: 11
v_call: TRBV2
j_call: TRBJ1-1
cdr3_aa: CASIGNTEAFF